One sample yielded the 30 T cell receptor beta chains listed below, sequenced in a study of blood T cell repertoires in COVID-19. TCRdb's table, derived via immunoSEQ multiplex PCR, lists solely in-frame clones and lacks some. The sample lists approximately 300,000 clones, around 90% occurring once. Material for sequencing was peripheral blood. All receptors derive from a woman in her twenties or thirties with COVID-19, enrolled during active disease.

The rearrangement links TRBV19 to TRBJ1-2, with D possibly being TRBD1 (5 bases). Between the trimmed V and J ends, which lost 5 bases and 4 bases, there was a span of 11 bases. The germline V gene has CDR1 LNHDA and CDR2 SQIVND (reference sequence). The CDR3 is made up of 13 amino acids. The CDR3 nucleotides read TGTGCCAGTAGTTTTGGGGCAGCCTATGGCTACACCTTC. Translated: CASSFGAAYGYTF.

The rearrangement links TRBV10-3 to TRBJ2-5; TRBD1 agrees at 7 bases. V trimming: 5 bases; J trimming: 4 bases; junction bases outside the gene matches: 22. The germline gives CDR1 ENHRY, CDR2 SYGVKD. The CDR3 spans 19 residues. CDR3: CAISQRAQPTGAVGETQYF. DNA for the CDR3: TGTGCCATCAGTCAGAGAGCCCAACCAACAGGGGCCGTAGGAGAGACCCAGTACTTC.

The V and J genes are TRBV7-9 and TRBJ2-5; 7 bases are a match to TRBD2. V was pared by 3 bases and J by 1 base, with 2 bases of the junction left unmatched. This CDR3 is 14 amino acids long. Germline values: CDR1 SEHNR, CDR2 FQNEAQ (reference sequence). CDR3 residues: CASSLRELQETQYF. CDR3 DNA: TGTGCCAGCAGCTTGCGGGAGCTCCAAGAGACCCAGTACTTC. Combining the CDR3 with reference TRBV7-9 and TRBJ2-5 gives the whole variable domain DTGVSQNPRHKITKRGQNVTFRCDPISEHNRLYWYRQTLGQGPEFLTYFQNEAQLEKSRLLSDRFSAERPKGSFSTLEIQRTEQGDSAMYLCASSLRELQETQYFGPGTRLLVL.

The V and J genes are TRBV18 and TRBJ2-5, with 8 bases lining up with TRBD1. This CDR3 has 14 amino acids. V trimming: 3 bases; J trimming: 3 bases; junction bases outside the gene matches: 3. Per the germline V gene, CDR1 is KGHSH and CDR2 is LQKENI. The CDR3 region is CASSPGTGEETQYF. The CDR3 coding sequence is TGTGCCAGCTCACCCGGGACAGGTGAAGAGACCCAGTACTTC.

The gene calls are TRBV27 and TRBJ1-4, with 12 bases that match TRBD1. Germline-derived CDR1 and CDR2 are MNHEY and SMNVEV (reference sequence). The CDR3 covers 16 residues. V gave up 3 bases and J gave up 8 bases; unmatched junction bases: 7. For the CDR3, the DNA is TGTGCCAGCAGTTTGGGGTTTGGGACAGGGGGCGAAAAACTGTTTTTT. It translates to CASSLGFGTGGEKLFF.

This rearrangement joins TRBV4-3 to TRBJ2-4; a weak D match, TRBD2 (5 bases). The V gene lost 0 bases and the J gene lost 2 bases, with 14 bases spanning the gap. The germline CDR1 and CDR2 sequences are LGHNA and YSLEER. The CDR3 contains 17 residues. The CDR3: CASSQDLEGWTKNIQYF. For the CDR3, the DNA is TGCGCCAGCAGCCAAGATCTCGAGGGATGGACCAAAAACATTCAGTACTTC.

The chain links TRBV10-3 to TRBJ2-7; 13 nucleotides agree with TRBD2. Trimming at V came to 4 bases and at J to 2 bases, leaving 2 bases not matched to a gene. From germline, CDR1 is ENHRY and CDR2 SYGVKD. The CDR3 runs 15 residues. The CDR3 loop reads CAISGTSGSPYEQYF. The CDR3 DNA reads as TGTGCCATCAGTGGGACTAGCGGGAGTCCCTACGAGCAGTACTTC.

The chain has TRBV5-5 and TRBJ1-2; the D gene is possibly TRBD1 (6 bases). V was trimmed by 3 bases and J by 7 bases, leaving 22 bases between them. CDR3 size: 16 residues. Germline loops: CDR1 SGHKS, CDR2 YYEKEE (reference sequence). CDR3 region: CASSSFILDRPSGYTF. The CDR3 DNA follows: TGTGCCAGCAGCTCCTTTATCCTTGACAGGCCGTCTGGCTACACCTTC.

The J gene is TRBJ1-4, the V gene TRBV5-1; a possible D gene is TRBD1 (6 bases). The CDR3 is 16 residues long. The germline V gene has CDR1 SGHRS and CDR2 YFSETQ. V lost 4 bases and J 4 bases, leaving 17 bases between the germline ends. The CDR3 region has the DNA TGCGCCAGCAGCGACACAGGGAGACGGGGTAATGAAAAACTGTTTTTT. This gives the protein CASSDTGRRGNEKLFF. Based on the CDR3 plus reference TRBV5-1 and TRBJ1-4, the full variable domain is KAGVTQTPRYLIKTRGQQVTLSCSPISGHRSVSWYQQTPGQGLQFLFEYFSETQRNKGNFPGRFSGRQFSNSRSEMNVSTLELGDSALYLCASSDTGRRGNEKLFFGSGTQLSVL.

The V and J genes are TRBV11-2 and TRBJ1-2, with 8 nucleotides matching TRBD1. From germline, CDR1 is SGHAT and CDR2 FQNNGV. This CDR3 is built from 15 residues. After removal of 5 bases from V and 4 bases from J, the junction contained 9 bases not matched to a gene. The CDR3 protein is CASSRGATGGYGYTF. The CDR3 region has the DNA TGTGCCAGCAGCCGGGGGGCCACAGGGGGCTATGGCTACACCTTC.

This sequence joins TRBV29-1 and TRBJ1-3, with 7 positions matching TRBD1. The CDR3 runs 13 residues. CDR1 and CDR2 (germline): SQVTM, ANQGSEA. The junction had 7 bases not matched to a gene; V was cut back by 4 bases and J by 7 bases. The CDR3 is CSVANRGGNTIYF. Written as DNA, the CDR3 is TGCAGCGTTGCTAACAGGGGTGGGAACACCATATATTTT.

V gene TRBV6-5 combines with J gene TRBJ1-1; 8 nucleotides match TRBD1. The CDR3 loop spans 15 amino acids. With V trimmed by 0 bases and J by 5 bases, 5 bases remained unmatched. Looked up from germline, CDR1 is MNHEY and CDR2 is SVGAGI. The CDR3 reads CASSYSLDRDTEAFF. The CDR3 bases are TGTGCCAGCAGTTACTCGCTGGACAGGGATACTGAAGCTTTCTTT.

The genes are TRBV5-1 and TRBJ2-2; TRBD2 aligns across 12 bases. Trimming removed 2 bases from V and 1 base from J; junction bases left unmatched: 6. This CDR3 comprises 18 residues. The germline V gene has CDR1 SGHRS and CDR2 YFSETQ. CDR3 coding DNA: TGCGCCAGCAGCTTTCGGCTAGCGGGAGGGCTGAACACCGGGGAGCTGTTTTTT. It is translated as CASSFRLAGGLNTGELFF.

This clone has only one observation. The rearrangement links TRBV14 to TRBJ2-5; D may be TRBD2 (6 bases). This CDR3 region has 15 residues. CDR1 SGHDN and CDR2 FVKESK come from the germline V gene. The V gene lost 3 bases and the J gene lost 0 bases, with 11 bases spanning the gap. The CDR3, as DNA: TGTGCCAGCAGCCAGCTGGGAGGAAACCAAGAGACCCAGTACTTC. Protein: CASSQLGGNQETQYF.

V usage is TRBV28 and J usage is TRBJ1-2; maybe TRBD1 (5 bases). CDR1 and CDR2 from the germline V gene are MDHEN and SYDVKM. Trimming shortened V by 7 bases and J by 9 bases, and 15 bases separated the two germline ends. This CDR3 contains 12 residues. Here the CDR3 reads CASNQGSMSYTF. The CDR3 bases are TGTGCCAGCAACCAGGGCTCTATGAGCTACACCTTC.

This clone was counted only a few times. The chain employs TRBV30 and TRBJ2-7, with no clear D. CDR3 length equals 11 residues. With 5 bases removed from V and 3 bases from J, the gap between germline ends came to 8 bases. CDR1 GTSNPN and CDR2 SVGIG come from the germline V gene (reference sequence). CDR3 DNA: TGTGCCTGGGGGCGATACTACGAGCAGTACTTC. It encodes CAWGRYYEQYF.

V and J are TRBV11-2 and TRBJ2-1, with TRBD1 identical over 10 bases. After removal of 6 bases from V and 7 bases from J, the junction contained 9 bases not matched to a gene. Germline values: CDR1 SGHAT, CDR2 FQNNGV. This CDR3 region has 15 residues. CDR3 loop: CASRRMGTGANEQFF. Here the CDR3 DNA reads TGTGCCAGCAGAAGAATGGGGACAGGGGCGAATGAGCAGTTCTTC.

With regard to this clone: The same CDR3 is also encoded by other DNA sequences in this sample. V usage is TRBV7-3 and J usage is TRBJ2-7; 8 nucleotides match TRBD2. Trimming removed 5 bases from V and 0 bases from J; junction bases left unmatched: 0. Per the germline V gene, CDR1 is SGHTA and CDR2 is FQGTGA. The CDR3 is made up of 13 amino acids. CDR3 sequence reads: CASSSGSSYEQYF. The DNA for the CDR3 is TGTGCCAGCAGCAGCGGGAGCTCCTACGAGCAGTACTTC.

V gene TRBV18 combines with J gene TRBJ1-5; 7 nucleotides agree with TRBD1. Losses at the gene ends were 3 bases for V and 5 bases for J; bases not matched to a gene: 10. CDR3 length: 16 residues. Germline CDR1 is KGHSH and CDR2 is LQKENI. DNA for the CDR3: TGTGCCAGCTCACCGACAGGGATAGGTGTTGATCAGCCCCAGCATTTT. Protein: CASSPTGIGVDQPQHF.

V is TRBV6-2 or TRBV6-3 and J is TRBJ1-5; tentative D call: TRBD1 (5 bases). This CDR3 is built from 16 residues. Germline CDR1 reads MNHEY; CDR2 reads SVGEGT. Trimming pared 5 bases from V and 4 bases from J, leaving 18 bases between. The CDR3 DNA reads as TGTGCCAGCAGTGGAACGGGGGGACCCGGAAATCAGCCCCAGCATTTT. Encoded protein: CASSGTGGPGNQPQHF.

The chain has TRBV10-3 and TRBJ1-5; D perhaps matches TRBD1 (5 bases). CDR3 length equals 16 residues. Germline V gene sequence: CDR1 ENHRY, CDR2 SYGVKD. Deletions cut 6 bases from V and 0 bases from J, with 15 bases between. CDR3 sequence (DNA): TGTGCCATCAGCAAAGACAGTCCCTATAGCAATCAGCCCCAGCATTTT. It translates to CAISKDSPYSNQPQHF.

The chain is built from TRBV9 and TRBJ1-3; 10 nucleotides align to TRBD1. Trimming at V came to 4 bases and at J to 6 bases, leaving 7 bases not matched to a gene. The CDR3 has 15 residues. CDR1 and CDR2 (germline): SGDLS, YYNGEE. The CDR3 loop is CASSSRTGGENTIYF. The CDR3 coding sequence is TGTGCCAGCAGCTCTCGGACAGGGGGGGAAAACACCATATATTTT.

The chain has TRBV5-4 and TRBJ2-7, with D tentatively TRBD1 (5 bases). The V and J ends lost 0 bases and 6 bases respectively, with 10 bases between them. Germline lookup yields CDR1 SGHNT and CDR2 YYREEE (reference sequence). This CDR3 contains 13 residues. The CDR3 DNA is TGTGCCAGCAGCTTGGGGGGCCGGTCCGAGCAGTACTTC. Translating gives CASSLGGRSEQYF.

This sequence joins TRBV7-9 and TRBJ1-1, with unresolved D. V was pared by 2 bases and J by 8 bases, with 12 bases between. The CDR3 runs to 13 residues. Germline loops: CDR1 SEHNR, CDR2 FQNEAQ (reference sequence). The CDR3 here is CASSLRGQWEAFF. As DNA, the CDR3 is TGTGCCAGCAGCTTACGGGGTCAGTGGGAAGCTTTCTTT.

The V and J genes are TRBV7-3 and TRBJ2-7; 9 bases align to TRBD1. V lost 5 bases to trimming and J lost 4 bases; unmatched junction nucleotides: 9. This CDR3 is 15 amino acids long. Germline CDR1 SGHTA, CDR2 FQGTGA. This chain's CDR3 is CASSAPYRGLYEQYF. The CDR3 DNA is TGTGCCAGCAGCGCACCCTACAGGGGGCTTTACGAGCAGTACTTC.

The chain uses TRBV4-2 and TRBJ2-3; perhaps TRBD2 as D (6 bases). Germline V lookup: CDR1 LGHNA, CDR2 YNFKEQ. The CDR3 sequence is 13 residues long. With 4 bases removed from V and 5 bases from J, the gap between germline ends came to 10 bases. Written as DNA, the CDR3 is TGTGCCAGCAGCCGGGACGGGGGAGATACGCAGTATTTT. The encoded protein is CASSRDGGDTQYF.

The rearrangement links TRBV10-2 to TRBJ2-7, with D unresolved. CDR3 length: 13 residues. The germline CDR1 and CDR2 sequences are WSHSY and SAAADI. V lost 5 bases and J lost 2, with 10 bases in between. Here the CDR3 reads CASSPGLPYEQYF. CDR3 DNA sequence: TGCGCCAGCAGTCCGGGTCTACCCTACGAGCAGTACTTC.

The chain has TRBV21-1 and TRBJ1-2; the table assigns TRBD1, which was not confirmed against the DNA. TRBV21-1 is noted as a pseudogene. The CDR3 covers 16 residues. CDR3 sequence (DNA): TGTGCCAGCAGCGCCATTACAGGGCCAAAGAACTATGGCTACACCTTC. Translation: CASSAITGPKNYGYTF.

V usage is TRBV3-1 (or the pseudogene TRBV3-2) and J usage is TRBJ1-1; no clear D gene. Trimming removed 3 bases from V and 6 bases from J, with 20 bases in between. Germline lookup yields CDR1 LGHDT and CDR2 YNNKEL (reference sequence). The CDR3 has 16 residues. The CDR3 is CASSHYLAGSSAEAFF. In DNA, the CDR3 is TGTGCCAGCAGCCATTACCTGGCGGGCAGTTCCGCTGAAGCTTTCTTT.

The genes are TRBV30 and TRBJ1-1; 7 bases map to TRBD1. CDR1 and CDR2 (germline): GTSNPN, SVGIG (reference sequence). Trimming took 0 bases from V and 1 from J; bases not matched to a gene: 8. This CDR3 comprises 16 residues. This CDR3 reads CAWSVQGLGRNTEAFF. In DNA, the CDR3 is TGTGCCTGGAGTGTACAGGGGCTTGGGCGGAACACTGAAGCTTTCTTT.